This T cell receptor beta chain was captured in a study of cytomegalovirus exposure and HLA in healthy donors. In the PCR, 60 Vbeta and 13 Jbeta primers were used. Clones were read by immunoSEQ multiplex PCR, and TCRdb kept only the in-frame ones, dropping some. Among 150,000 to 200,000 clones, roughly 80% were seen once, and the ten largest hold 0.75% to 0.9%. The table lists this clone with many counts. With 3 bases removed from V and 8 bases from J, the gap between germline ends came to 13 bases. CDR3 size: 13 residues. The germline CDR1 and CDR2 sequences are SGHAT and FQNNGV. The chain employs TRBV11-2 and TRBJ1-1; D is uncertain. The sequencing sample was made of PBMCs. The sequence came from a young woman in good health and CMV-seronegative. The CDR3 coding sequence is TGTGCCAGCAGCTTCGGGGAGGAAAACGAAGCTTTCTTT. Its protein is CASSFGEENEAFF.